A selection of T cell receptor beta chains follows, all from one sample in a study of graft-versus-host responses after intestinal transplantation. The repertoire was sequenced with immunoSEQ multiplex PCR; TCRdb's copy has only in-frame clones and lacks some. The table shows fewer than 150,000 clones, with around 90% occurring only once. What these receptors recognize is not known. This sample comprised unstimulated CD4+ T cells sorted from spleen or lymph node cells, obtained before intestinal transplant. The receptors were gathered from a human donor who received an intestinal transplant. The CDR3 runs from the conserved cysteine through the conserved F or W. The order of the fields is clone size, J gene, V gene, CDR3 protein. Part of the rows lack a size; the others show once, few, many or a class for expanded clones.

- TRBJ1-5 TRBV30 CAWTRTANGQPQHF
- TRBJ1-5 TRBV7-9 CASSFEGKSQPQHF
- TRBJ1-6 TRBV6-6 CASSYQGWGSPLHF
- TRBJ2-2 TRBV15 CATSRDWEALIVGELFF
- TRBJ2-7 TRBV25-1 CASSERGLDRGYEQYF
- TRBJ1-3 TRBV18 CASSPMTDSGNTIYF
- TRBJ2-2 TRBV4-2 CASSQAAESGELFF
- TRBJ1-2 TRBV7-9 CASSLYLGQGAGGYTF
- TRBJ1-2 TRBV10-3 CAIKGAGGADYGYTF
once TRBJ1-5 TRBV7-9 CASNEPPGQPLYCNQPQHF
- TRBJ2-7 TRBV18 CASSLQVAYEQYF
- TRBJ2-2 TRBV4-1 CASSQGLVRTGELFF
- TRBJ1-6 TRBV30 CAWSPGNYSPLHF
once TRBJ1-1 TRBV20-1 CSARQGAEAFF
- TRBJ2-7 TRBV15 CATSREGGYEQYF
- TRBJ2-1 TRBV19 CASTRTSGGLSYNEQFF
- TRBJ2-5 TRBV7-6 CASGEGRGRKETQYF
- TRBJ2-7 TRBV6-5 CASSYSAAQGYEQYF
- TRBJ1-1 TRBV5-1 CASTKGGGTEAFF
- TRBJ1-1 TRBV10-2 CASDSGNTEAFF
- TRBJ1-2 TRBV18 CASSPSERGYGYTF
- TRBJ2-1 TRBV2 CASSGRGGSYNEQFF
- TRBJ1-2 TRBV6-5 CASSQGTGGKHGYTF
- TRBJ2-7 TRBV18 CASSTGYRYEQYF
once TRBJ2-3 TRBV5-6 CASSGTTPADTQYF
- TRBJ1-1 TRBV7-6 CASSLGVTGGTEAFF